The 7 T cell receptor beta chains reported below all come from one sample, sequenced in a study of cytomegalovirus exposure and HLA in healthy donors. Amplification used 60 Vbeta primers and 13 Jbeta primers. The data were produced by immunoSEQ multiplex PCR, yet TCRdb's version contains in-frame clones alone and is incomplete. The sample contains 120,000 or so clones, nearly 80% of which appear only once. The material sequenced was PBMCs. The receptors were gathered from a woman aged 40 to 50 in good health and CMV-seronegative.

The V call is TRBV27, the J call TRBJ2-1; 8 bases align to TRBD1. Unmatched junction bases numbered 9, after V lost 6 bases and J lost 2 bases. Looked up from germline, CDR1 is MNHEY and CDR2 is SMNVEV (reference sequence). This CDR3 spans 16 amino acids. The DNA for the CDR3 is TGTGCCAGCAGCAAGTGGTCGGGACAGGCCTACAATGAGCAGTTCTTC. Its translation is CASSKWSGQAYNEQFF.

The chain is built from TRBV27 and TRBJ1-4; 10 bases map to TRBD1. The CDR3 length is 15 residues. V lost 5 bases and J lost 7; bases outside the gene matches: 7. The germline CDR1 and CDR2 sequences are MNHEY and SMNVEV (reference sequence). CDR3 sequence: CASSLLGTGVEKLFF. Written as DNA, the CDR3 is TGTGCCAGCAGTCTCCTCGGGACAGGGGTTGAAAAACTGTTTTTT. The complete variable domain, with remaining parts taken from reference TRBV27 and TRBJ1-4, reads EAQVTQNPRYLITVTGKKLTVTCSQNMNHEYMSWYRQDPGLGLRQIYYSMNVEVTDKGDVPEGYKVSRKEKRNFPLILESPSPNQTSLYFCASSLLGTGVEKLFFGSGTQLSVL.

V is TRBV2 and J is TRBJ2-6, with D possibly being TRBD1 (6 bases). V gave up 6 bases and J gave up 0 bases, with 15 bases separating them. Germline CDR1 SNHLY, CDR2 FYNNEI. The CDR3 consists of 17 residues. The DNA of the CDR3 is TGTGCCAGCAGGCCGGGCCTAGGGGGCTCTGGGGCCAACGTCCTGACTTTC. Translation: CASRPGLGGSGANVLTF.

A single count supports this clone. This chain joins TRBV4-3 and TRBJ2-5; the D is unclear. The CDR3 has 16 amino acids. Germline-derived CDR1 and CDR2 are LGHNA and YSLEER. The germline V and J ends were trimmed by 0 bases and 5 bases, with 16 bases remaining between them. This CDR3 is CASSQDLSLVWETQYF. CDR3 in DNA: TGCGCCAGCAGCCAAGATTTATCCCTAGTTTGGGAGACCCAGTACTTC.

The rearrangement joins TRBV14 to TRBJ2-1; 7 positions match TRBD1. This CDR3 is built from 17 residues. Germline V CDR1 and CDR2: SGHDN, FVKESK. With V trimmed by 4 bases and J by 5 bases, 14 bases remained unmatched. CDR3 sequence reads: CASSPESWGTADNEQFF. The CDR3 DNA is TGTGCCAGCAGCCCAGAAAGTTGGGGGACAGCTGACAATGAGCAGTTCTTC.

The sample holds a few counts of this clone. This chain joins TRBV20-1 and TRBJ1-4; a possible D gene is TRBD1 (6 bases). CDR3 length equals 11 residues. Germline CDR1 DFQATT, CDR2 SNEGSKA (reference sequence). V lost 4 bases and J lost 15, with 15 bases in between. CDR3 sequence reads: CSAKGRGTLFF. Here the CDR3 DNA reads TGCAGTGCTAAAGGAAGGGGGACATTGTTTTTT.

The sample holds one count of this clone. V usage is TRBV27 and J usage is TRBJ2-7; D is unresolved. Trimming took off 11 bases at V and 3 bases at J, with 17 bases between the two ends. Germline lookup yields CDR1 MNHEY and CDR2 SMNVEV (reference sequence). The CDR3 sequence is 13 residues long. CDR3 sequence (DNA): TGTGCCCCGGCGAGCGTCCCGATCTACGAGCAGTACTTC. This encodes CAPASVPIYEQYF.